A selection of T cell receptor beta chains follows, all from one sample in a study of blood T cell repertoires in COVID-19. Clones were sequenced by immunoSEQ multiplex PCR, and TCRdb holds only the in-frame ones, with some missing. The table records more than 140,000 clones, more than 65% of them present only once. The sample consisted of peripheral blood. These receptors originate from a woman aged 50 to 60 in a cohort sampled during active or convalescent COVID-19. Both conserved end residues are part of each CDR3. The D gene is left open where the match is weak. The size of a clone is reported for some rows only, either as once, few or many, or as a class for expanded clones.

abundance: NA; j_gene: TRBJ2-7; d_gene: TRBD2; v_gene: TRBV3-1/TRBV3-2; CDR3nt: TGTGCCAGCAGCCCAGTTGCTAGCGGGGTAACCTACGAGCAGTACTTC; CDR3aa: CASSPVASGVTYEQYF
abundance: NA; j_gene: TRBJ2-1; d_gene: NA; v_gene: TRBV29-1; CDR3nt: TGCAGCGTTGAAGATGAGGGGGGGCAAATAATTTACAATGAGCAGTTCTTC; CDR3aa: CSVEDEGGQIIYNEQFF
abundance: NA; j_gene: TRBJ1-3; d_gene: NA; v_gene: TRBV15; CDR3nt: TGTGCCACCAGCAGAGATCTCCCGAGACAGCCGAAACGCTCTGGAAACACCATATATTTT; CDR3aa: CATSRDLPRQPKRSGNTIYF
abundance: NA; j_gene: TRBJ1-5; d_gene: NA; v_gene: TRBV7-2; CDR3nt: TGTGCCAGCAGCTTAGGAGGAAGAGGCAATCAGCCCCAGCATTTT; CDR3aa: CASSLGGRGNQPQHF
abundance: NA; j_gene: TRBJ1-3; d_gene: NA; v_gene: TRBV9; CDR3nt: TGTGCCAGCAGCGTAGTCCCCCTTACAGGGAGGGACCCCTCTGGAAACACCATATATTTT; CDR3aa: CASSVVPLTGRDPSGNTIYF
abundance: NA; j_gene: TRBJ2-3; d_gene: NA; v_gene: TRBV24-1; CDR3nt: TGTGCCACCAAATCGCGCCTTACAGATACGCAGTATTTT; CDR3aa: CATKSRLTDTQYF
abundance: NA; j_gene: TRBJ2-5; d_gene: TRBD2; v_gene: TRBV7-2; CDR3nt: TGTGCCAGCAGCTTAGCAGCGGGGGGAGGGTCAGAGACCCAGTACTTC; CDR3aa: CASSLAAGGGSETQYF
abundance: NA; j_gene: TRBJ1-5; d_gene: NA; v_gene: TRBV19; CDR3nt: TGTGCCAGTAGTATGGGCAGGGTCCAGCCCCAGCATTTT; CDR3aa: CASSMGRVQPQHF
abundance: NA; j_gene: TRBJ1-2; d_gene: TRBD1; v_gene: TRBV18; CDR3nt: TGTGCCAGCTCGGGGACAGACGATGGCTACACCTTC; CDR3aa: CASSGTDDGYTF
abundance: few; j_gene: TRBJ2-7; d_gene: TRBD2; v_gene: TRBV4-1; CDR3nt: TGCGCCAGCAGCCAAGGAGCGGGGCGAGTCTACGAGCAGTACTTC; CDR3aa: CASSQGAGRVYEQYF
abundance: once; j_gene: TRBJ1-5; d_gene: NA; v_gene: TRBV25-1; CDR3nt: TGTGCCAGCAGTGAACTGGGGGGTGATCAGCCCCAGCATTTT; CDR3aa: CASSELGGDQPQHF
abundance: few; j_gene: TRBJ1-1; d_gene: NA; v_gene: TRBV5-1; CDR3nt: TGCGCCAGCAGCTTGGCTCCAGGGGCGAACACTGAAGCTTTCTTT; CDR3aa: CASSLAPGANTEAFF
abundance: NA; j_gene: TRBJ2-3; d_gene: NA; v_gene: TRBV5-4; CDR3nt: TGTGCCAGCAGCACACAGGGGCGGGGGGTCGGTACGCAGTATTTT; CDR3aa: CASSTQGRGVGTQYF
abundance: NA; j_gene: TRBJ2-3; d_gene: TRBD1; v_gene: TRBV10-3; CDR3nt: TGTGCCATCAGAGCGGGACAGGGTGGAGATACGCAGTATTTT; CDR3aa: CAIRAGQGGDTQYF
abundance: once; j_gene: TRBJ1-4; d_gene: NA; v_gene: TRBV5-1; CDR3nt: TGCGCCAGCAGCGCCGGGATTTTGAATGAAAAACTGTTTTTT; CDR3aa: CASSAGILNEKLFF
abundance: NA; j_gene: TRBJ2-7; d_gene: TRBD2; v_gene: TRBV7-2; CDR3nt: TGTGCCAGCAGCTTAGTTGGATCGGGGGGACACGAGCAGTACTTC; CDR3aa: CASSLVGSGGHEQYF
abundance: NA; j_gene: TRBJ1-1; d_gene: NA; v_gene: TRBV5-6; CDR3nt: TGTGCCAGCAGCTTTAGGACAGAAGCTTTCTTT; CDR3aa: CASSFRTEAFF
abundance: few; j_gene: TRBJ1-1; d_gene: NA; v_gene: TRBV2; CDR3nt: TGTGCCAGCACTTTAAGGAGGGAACAGGCGAACACTGAAGCTTTCTTT; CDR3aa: CASTLRREQANTEAFF
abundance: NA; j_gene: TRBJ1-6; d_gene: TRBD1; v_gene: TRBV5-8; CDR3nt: TGTGCCAGCAGCTTGGGCTCAGGGGGGCGAAATTCACCCCTCCACTTT; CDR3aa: CASSLGSGGRNSPLHF
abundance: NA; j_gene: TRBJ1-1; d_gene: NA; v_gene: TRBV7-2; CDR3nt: TGTGCCAGCAGCTTAGCGGGGGGAATGAACACTGAAGCTTTCTTT; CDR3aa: CASSLAGGMNTEAFF
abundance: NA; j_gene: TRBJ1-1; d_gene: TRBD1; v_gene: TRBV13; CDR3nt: TGTGCCAGCAGCTCCCTGACAGGGTACACTGAAGCTTTCTTT; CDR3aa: CASSSLTGYTEAFF
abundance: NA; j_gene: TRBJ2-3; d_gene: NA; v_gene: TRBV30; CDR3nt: TGTGCCTGGAGTGTATACGGAACAGGACCGCTCGCAGATACGCAGTATTTT; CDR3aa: CAWSVYGTGPLADTQYF
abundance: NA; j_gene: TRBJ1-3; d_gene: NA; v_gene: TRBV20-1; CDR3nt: TGCAGTGCTCATGGAAACACCATATATTTT; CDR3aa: CSAHGNTIYF
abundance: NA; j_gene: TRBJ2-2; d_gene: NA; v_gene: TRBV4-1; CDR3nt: TGCGCCAGCAGCCCCGGGATGGCCAGGGGCACCGGGGAGCTGTTTTTT; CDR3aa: CASSPGMARGTGELFF
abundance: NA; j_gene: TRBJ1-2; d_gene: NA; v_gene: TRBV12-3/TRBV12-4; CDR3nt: TGTGCCAGCAGTTTGAGCATAGGCTACACCTTC; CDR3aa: CASSLSIGYTF
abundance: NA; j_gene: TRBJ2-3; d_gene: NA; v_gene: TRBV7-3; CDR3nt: TGTGCCAGCAGCGGGGGGGCGCTCCCCGGTGCAGATACGCAGTATTTT; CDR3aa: CASSGGALPGADTQYF
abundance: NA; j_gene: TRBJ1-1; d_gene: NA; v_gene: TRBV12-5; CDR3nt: TGTGCTAGTGGTTTGAGCTGGTGGGAAGCTTTCTTT; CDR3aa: CASGLSWWEAFF
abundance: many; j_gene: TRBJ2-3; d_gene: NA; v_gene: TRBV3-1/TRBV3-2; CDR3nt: TGTGCCAGCAGCCAAGATTTTCCAGGGGCCCCCACAGATACGCAGTATTTT; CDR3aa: CASSQDFPGAPTDTQYF
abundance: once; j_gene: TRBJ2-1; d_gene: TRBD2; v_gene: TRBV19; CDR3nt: TGTGCCAGTAGGGACCTAGCGGGGGCCTCCTACAATGAGCAGTTCTTC; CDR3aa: CASRDLAGASYNEQFF
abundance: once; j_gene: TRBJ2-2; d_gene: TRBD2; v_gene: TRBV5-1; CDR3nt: TGCGCCAGTCGACTAGCGGGGGGCCAAGGCGGGGAGCTGTTTTTT; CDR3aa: CASRLAGGQGGELFF
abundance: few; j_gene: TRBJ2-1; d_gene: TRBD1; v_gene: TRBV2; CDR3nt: TGTGCCAGCAGCGAGCCGTTGACAGGGGGGAATGAGCAGTTCTTC; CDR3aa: CASSEPLTGGNEQFF
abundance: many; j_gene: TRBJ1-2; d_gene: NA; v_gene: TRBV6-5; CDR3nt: TGTGCCAGCAGCCCGGGTGGAGGGATAAACTATGGCTACACCTTC; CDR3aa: CASSPGGGINYGYTF
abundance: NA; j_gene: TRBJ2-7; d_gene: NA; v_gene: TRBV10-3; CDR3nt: TGTGCCATCAGTGAGTACGCACAGGGAAGCGGCTACGAGCAGTACTTC; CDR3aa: CAISEYAQGSGYEQYF
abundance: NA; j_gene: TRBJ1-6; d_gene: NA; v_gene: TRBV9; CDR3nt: TGTGCCAGCAGCCCTGGAGGGGTAGTCGATAATTCACCCCTCCACTTT; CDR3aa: CASSPGGVVDNSPLHF
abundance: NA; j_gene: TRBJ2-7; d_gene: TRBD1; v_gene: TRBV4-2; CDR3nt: TGTGCCAGCAGCCCGCGAGCGGGACAGGGCTCCTACGAGCAGTACTTC; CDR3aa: CASSPRAGQGSYEQYF
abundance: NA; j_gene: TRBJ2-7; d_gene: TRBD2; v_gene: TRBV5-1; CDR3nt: TGCGCCAGCAGCCCAACTCTACGATTCGGGACTAGCGGCTACGAGCAGTACTTC; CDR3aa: CASSPTLRFGTSGYEQYF
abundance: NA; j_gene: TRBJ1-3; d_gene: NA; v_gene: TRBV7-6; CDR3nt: TGTGCCAGCAGCTTAGGAGACAGAGCTGGAAACACCATATATTTT; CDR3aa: CASSLGDRAGNTIYF
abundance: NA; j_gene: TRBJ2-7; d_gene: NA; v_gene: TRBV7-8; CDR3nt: TGTGCCAGCAGCTTAGTTGTCAGGTCCTACGAGCAGTACTTC; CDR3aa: CASSLVVRSYEQYF
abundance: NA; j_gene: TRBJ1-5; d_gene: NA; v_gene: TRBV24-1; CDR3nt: TGTGCCACCAGTGATTCAGGGGACCAGCCCCAGCATTTT; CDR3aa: CATSDSGDQPQHF
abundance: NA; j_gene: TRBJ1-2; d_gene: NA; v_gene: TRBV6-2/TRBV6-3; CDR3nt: TGTGCCAGCAGTTACCCGTCGACAGGCCCCTATGGCTACACCTTC; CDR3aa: CASSYPSTGPYGYTF
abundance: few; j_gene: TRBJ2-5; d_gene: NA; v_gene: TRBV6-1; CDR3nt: TGTGCCAGCAGTGAAGGTGATGGGGCAGGGGGAGGAGAGACCCAGTACTTC; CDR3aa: CASSEGDGAGGGETQYF
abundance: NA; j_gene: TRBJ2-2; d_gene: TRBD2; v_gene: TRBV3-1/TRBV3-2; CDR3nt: TGTGCCAGCAGCCGGGTAGCGGGAACCACCGGGGAGCTGTTTTTT; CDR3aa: CASSRVAGTTGELFF
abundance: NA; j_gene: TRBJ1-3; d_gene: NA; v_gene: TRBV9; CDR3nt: TGTGCCAGCAGCGTCGGGACATGGATCGACTCTGGAAACACCATATATTTT; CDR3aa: CASSVGTWIDSGNTIYF
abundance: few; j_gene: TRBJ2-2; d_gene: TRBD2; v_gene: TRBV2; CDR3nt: TGTGCCAGCAAGCCGGGACTACAAACCGGGGAGCTGTTTTTT; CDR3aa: CASKPGLQTGELFF
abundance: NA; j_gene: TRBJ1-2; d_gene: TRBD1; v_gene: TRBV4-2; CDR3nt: TGTGCCAGCAGCCAAGTCTCGACAGGGGCAGATGGCTACACCTTC; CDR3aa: CASSQVSTGADGYTF
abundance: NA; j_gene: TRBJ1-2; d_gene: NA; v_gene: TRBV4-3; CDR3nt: TGCGCCAGCAGCCAAGACCCCCTGGACAGTTTAGCTAACTATGGCTACACCTTC; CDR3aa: CASSQDPLDSLANYGYTF
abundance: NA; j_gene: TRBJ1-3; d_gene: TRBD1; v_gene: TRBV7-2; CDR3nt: TGTGCCAGCAGCTCCCGGGACAGGGAGTCTGGAAACACCATATATTTT; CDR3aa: CASSSRDRESGNTIYF
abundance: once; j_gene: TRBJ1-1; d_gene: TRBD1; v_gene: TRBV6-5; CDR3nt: TGTGCCAGCAGTTCAGGGGGCACTGAAGCTTTCTTT; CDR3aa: CASSSGGTEAFF
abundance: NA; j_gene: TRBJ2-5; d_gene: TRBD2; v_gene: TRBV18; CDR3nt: TGTGCCAGCTCACGTACCGGGACTAGCGTTCCGTGGGAGACCCAGTACTTC; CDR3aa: CASSRTGTSVPWETQYF
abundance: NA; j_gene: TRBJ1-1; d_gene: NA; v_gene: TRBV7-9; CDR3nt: TGTGCCAGCAGCTCCTCCCGTGCGAGTATGAACACTGAAGCTTTCTTT; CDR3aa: CASSSSRASMNTEAFF
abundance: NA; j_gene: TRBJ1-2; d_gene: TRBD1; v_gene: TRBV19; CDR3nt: TGTGCCAGTAGAGGATTAGGGGGCGTTGGCTACACCTTC; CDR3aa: CASRGLGGVGYTF
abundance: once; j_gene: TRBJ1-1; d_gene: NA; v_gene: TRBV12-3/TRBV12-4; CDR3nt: TGTGCCAGCAGTTTTACAGAGAACACTGAAGCTTTCTTT; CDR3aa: CASSFTENTEAFF